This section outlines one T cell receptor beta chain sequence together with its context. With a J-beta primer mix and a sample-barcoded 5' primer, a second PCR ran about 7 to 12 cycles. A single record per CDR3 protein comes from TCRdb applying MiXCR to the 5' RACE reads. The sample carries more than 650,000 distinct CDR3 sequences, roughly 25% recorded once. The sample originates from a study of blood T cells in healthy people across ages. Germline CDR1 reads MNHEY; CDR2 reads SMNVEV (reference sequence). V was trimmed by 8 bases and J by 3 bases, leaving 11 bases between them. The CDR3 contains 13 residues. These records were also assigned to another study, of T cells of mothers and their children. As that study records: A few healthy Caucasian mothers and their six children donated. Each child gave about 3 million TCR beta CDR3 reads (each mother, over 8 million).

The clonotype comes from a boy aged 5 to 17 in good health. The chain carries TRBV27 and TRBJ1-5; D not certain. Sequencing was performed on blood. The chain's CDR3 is CASGSSVNQPQHF. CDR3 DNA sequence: TGTGCCAGCGGCTCCTCGGTCAATCAGCCCCAGCATTTT.